This is a list of T cell receptor beta chains from one sample in a study of blood T cell repertoires in COVID-19. The repertoire was sequenced with immunoSEQ multiplex PCR; TCRdb's copy has only in-frame clones and lacks some. The sample consists of some 200,000 clones, roughly 89% of them appearing once. The sample was PBMCs or T cells enriched from blood (not recorded which). Receptors were obtained from a woman aged 40 to 49 with acute COVID-19. Each CDR3 is given with its conserved first and last residue. The order of the fields is V gene, J gene, CDR3 protein.

TRBV7-9	TRBJ2-1	CASSLGRVDSSYNEQFF
TRBV3-1/TRBV3-2	TRBJ2-4	CASSAMQGAKNIQYF
TRBV6-5	TRBJ1-6	CASSPNRRASPLHF
TRBV21-1	TRBJ1-1	CASSFEASPAGTEAFF
TRBV18	TRBJ2-3	CASSPIITSGNTDTQYF
TRBV11-2	TRBJ2-5	CASSLVRLAGETQYF
TRBV29-1	TRBJ1-2	CSVDKDTLSPYGYTF
TRBV19	TRBJ1-4	CASSSKTGAGEKLFF
TRBV18	TRBJ2-7	CASSAASPGLFSYEQYF
TRBV19	TRBJ2-3	CASTPSGGTDTQYF
TRBV24-1	TRBJ2-2	CATSDTGTGKTGELFF
TRBV27	TRBJ2-7	CASSSHGQAESSYEQYF
TRBV10-3	TRBJ1-3	CAISTGAGNTIYF
TRBV10-3	TRBJ1-2	CAISELLSYGYTF
TRBV2	TRBJ1-1	CASSVQGANTEAFF
TRBV7-2	TRBJ1-1	CASSPFYGSEAFF
TRBV6-5	TRBJ1-2	CASSHQTGLGYTF
TRBV5-4	TRBJ2-7	CASSSSSGVSYEQYF
TRBV6-1	TRBJ1-2	CASSEGRQFYYGYTF
TRBV5-6	TRBJ1-5	CASSFWLRGINQPQHF
TRBV19	TRBJ2-5	CASSSWGLAVTQETQYF
TRBV19	TRBJ1-2	CASSLYTNYGYTF
TRBV2	TRBJ2-1	CASSEFFWDRGKNNEQFF
TRBV6-5	TRBJ1-5	CASSPGTGGNQPQHF
TRBV6-5	TRBJ1-1	CASSYTGQGAEAFF
TRBV7-9	TRBJ1-1	CASSLGATGWSNTEAFF
TRBV5-8	TRBJ2-1	CASSSRNEQFF
TRBV5-8	TRBJ2-3	CASSLGPGKTQYF
TRBV3-1/TRBV3-2	TRBJ2-1	CASSQAGLSYNEQFF
TRBV19	TRBJ1-3	CASSIPSTGAGNTIYF
TRBV9	TRBJ1-1	CASSVGSGGGKDTEAFF
TRBV6-5	TRBJ2-2	CASSYNGGELFF
TRBV2	TRBJ1-2	CASIGTGGYGYTF
TRBV7-8	TRBJ1-3	CASRSSSVSGNTIYF
TRBV30	TRBJ1-1	CAWSVRSEAFF
TRBV25-1	TRBJ1-6	CASSLRLGQSSYNSPLHF
TRBV29-1	TRBJ1-2	CSVESTGGYTF